A selection of T cell receptor beta chains follows, all from one sample in a study of cytomegalovirus exposure and HLA in healthy donors. Assay used: immunoSEQ multiplex PCR; TCRdb lists only in-frame clones, some missing. This table holds about 150,000 clones, about 81% found once. The sequenced sample consisted of PBMCs. These TCRs come from a man aged 25-40 years in good health and CMV-seronegative. CDR3s include the opening cysteine and the closing phenylalanine or tryptophan. D genes are given only for firm matches. Clone size is given for some rows only: seen once, a few or many times, or a class if the clone is expanded.

size	D	V	J	DNA	CDR3
.	TRBD1	TRBV29-1	TRBJ1-1	TGCAGCGTTTGCAGGGGGCTTACGGGCACTGAAGCTTTCTTT	CSVCRGLTGTEAFF
.	.	TRBV4-2	TRBJ1-6	TGTGCCAGCAGCCATCCTTCAACAGGGTCTGGTTCACCCCTCCACTTT	CASSHPSTGSGSPLHF
.	.	TRBV6-5	TRBJ2-5	TGTGCCAGCACCTCCAGGGTTATCTGGCAGTACTTC	CASTSRVIWQYF
few	.	TRBV11-2	TRBJ1-5	TGTGCCAGCAGCTTATCGGGAGGCGGACTTAGCAATCAGCCCCAGCATTTT	CASSLSGGGLSNQPQHF
.	.	TRBV10-1	TRBJ2-3	TGCGCCGGCAGTAGGACAGAGGGTACGCAGTATTTT	CAGSRTEGTQYF
.	.	TRBV5-6	TRBJ2-5	TGTGCCAGCAGCTTGGGGCTAGCCCTTTCGGACCAAGAGACCCAGTACTTC	CASSLGLALSDQETQYF
.	.	TRBV6-1	TRBJ2-5	TGTGCCAGCAGTGAAGGGGTTCGGGGTAAGACCCAGTACTTC	CASSEGVRGKTQYF
.	TRBD2	TRBV19	TRBJ2-1	TGTGCCAGTAGTATGGGACTAGCGGGAGTTGCCAATGAGCAGTTCTTC	CASSMGLAGVANEQFF
.	.	TRBV6-1	TRBJ2-7	TGTGCCAGCAGTCAATCGGTGCAGGGCTTAGAGCAGTACTTC	CASSQSVQGLEQYF
.	TRBD2	TRBV6-6	TRBJ2-1	TGTGCCAGCAGTCCCGGGGGGACTACCTACAATGAGCAGTTCTTC	CASSPGGTTYNEQFF
.	.	TRBV27	TRBJ1-2	TGTGCCAGCAGTTCGGGGGGCAGGGACGGGGACTATGGCTACACCTTC	CASSSGGRDGDYGYTF
.	.	TRBV10-3	TRBJ1-3	TGTGCCATCGCCGTCCACCGGGGGGAGGCTAACTCTGGAAACACCATATATTTT	CAIAVHRGEANSGNTIYF
few	TRBD1	TRBV5-8	TRBJ2-1	TGTGCCAGCAGCTTAAGACAGGGCCAGTTCTTC	CASSLRQGQFF
.	TRBD1	TRBV28	TRBJ1-5	TGTGCCAGCAGCGTTCCATTGTCGGGACAGGGGGGAGGTCAGCCCCAGCATTTT	CASSVPLSGQGGGQPQHF
once	.	TRBV28	TRBJ1-2	TGTGCCAGCAGTTCAACAGGAGATGGCTACACCTTC	CASSSTGDGYTF
.	.	TRBV6-6	TRBJ2-7	TGTGCCAGCAGTCGACAGCCTCAACTCCGCCATGAGCAGTACTTC	CASSRQPQLRHEQYF
.	TRBD1	TRBV9	TRBJ2-7	TGTGCCAGCAGCGTAGGCCGGGACAGACCCTACGAGCAGTACTTC	CASSVGRDRPYEQYF
.	TRBD1	TRBV28	TRBJ1-1	TGTGCCAGCAGTTCCTTCGACAGGGGCACTCTGGCTTTCTTT	CASSSFDRGTLAFF
.	.	TRBV7-3	TRBJ2-2	TGTGCCAGCAGGGCAGGGAGGACCGGGGAGCTGTTTTTT	CASRAGRTGELFF
.	.	TRBV19	TRBJ2-5	TGTGCCAGTAGTATTGCGGGCACCCCCGTCGAGACCCAGTACTTC	CASSIAGTPVETQYF
.	.	TRBV28	TRBJ1-4	TGTGCCAGCGCACTTCGACTGGACAGCGGAGGTACTAATGAAAAACTGTTTTTT	CASALRLDSGGTNEKLFF
.	.	TRBV28	TRBJ2-7	TGTGCCAGCAGTCCCCCCCGCGGGGAGAGCTCCTACGAGCAGTACTTC	CASSPPRGESSYEQYF
.	.	TRBV27	TRBJ2-7	TGTGCCAGCAGTTCACGCCTCGACAGGGAGGAGGGCTACGAGCAGTACTTC	CASSSRLDREEGYEQYF
few	TRBD2	TRBV7-2	TRBJ2-3	TGTGCCAGCAGCCAAGATGGGGGGGGAGGGCTCGATACGCAGTATTTT	CASSQDGGGGLDTQYF
.	.	TRBV14	TRBJ2-2	TGTGCCAGCAGCCAGGTTAGGTGGCGACGGGACACCGGGGAGCTGTTTTTT	CASSQVRWRRDTGELFF
.	TRBD1	TRBV30	TRBJ2-1	TGTGCCTGTACCGGGACAGGCCTTCGGGGTGAGCAGTTCTTC	CACTGTGLRGEQFF
.	.	TRBV27	TRBJ2-1	TGTGCCAGCAGTTATAGGGACACCCTCGGGCAGTTCTTC	CASSYRDTLGQFF
.	TRBD2	TRBV7-3	TRBJ2-3	TGTGCCAGCAGCGAACACCCGGGACTAGCGGGGGGAATGGGGGATACGCAGTATTTT	CASSEHPGLAGGMGDTQYF
.	TRBD1	TRBV28	TRBJ1-1	TGTGCCAGCAGTTTTACGACAGGGAACAACATGAACACTGAAGCTTTCTTT	CASSFTTGNNMNTEAFF
.	TRBD1	TRBV5-6	TRBJ2-7	TGTGCCAGCAGCAGGCGCGAAGGCTGGACAGGGAGCTCCTACGAGCAGTACTTC	CASSRREGWTGSSYEQYF
.	.	TRBV27	TRBJ1-6	TGTGCCAGCAGTTTCAATACAAATTCACCCCTCCACTTT	CASSFNTNSPLHF
.	.	TRBV7-3	TRBJ2-2	TGTGCCAGCAGCCCCACTTGGACAGGGGAGCTGTTTTTT	CASSPTWTGELFF
.	TRBD1	TRBV27	TRBJ1-3	TGTGCCAGCAGTTTATGGGCAGGGGGCCCTGGAAACACCATATATTTT	CASSLWAGGPGNTIYF
.	.	TRBV5-4	TRBJ2-7	TGTGCCAGCAGCTTCCCCGAACTCTCCTACGAGCAGTACTTC	CASSFPELSYEQYF
few	TRBD2	TRBV23-1	TRBJ2-7	TGCGCCAGCCCGGGCGGCGGGGGACCACCTTACGAGCAGTACTTC	CASPGGGGPPYEQYF
.	.	TRBV28	TRBJ2-7	TGTGCCAGCAGTCCAGGGCGCCAAACCTACGAGCAGTACTTC	CASSPGRQTYEQYF
few	TRBD1	TRBV5-1	TRBJ1-6	TGCGCCAGCAGCTGGACAGGGGATGATTCACCCCTCCACTTT	CASSWTGDDSPLHF
once	.	TRBV5-6	TRBJ1-2	TGTGCCAGCAGCTTGGAGGGGCTCTATGGCTACACCTTC	CASSLEGLYGYTF
.	TRBD2	TRBV7-6	TRBJ2-3	TGTGCCAGCACCACAAGCGGGGGGGTCACAGATACGCAGTATTTT	CASTTSGGVTDTQYF
.	.	TRBV6-6	TRBJ1-5	TGTGCCAGCAGGGGAGGGGACAATCAGCCCCAGCATTTT	CASRGGDNQPQHF
.	.	TRBV4-1	TRBJ1-6	TGCGCCAGCAGCCAAGATACAGGGATAAGCTATAATTCACCCCTCCACTTT	CASSQDTGISYNSPLHF
.	.	TRBV6-5	TRBJ1-2	TGTGCCAGCAATTCACAGGGTGGCGGCTACACCTTC	CASNSQGGGYTF
.	.	TRBV7-3	TRBJ2-1	TGTGCCAGCAGCCTCGGACAGTACAATGAGCAGTTCTTC	CASSLGQYNEQFF
.	.	TRBV28	TRBJ2-3	TGTGCCAGCAGTTTAGGCAGGACCATCGGGGTTAGCACAGATACGCAGTATTTT	CASSLGRTIGVSTDTQYF
.	.	TRBV7-2	TRBJ2-1	TGTGCCAGCAGCTTACCCACGGGGGAAACACCTGATGAGCAGTTCTTC	CASSLPTGETPDEQFF
once	TRBD1	TRBV30	TRBJ2-7	TGTGCCTGGAGTGTAGGACAGGGGTTCTACGAGCAGTACTTC	CAWSVGQGFYEQYF
once	TRBD1	TRBV18	TRBJ2-6	TGTGCCAGCTCATACCGGGACAGGCCTGCTGGGGCCAACGTCCTGACTTTC	CASSYRDRPAGANVLTF
.	.	TRBV7-9	TRBJ1-4	TGTGCCAGCAGCCCCGGGTCCAGCCTGGCTAATGAAAAACTGTTTTTT	CASSPGSSLANEKLFF
.	.	TRBV28	TRBJ2-7	TGTGCCAGCGCCTCCGGGACACTGGTATACGAGCAGTACTTC	CASASGTLVYEQYF
.	.	TRBV30	TRBJ1-5	TGTGCCTGGAGTTCTAGACTCGGTCGTCAGCCCCAGCATTTT	CAWSSRLGRQPQHF
few	.	TRBV11-3	TRBJ1-1	TGTGCCAGCAGCTTAGATCTGTCCAGTACTGAAGCTTTCTTT	CASSLDLSSTEAFF
.	TRBD1	TRBV6-1	TRBJ1-2	TGTGCCAGCAGACTGACAGGGGGCTACACCTTC	CASRLTGGYTF
.	TRBD2	TRBV15	TRBJ2-7	TGTGCCACCAGCTCCGGACTAGCGGGAGCCTACGAGCAGTACTTC	CATSSGLAGAYEQYF
.	TRBD2	TRBV30	TRBJ2-7	TGTGCCTGGGGGATTAGCGGGGGCTCCTACGAGCAGTACTTC	CAWGISGGSYEQYF
.	TRBD2	TRBV6-6	TRBJ2-3	TGTGCCAGCAGTTACTCGGGGGGGGTCGGAGATACGCAGTATTTT	CASSYSGGVGDTQYF